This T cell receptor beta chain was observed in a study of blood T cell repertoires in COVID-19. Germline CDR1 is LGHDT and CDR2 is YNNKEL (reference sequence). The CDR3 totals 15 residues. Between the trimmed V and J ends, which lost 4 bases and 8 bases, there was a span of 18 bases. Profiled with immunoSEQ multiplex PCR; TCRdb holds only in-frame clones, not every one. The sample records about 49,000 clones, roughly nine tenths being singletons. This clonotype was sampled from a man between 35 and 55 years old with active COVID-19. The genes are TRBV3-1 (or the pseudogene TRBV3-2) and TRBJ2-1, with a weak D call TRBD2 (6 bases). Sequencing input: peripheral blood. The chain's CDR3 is CASSRRPGRSDEQFF. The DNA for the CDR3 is TGTGCCAGCAGCCGCAGGCCGGGGAGGAGTGATGAGCAGTTCTTC.